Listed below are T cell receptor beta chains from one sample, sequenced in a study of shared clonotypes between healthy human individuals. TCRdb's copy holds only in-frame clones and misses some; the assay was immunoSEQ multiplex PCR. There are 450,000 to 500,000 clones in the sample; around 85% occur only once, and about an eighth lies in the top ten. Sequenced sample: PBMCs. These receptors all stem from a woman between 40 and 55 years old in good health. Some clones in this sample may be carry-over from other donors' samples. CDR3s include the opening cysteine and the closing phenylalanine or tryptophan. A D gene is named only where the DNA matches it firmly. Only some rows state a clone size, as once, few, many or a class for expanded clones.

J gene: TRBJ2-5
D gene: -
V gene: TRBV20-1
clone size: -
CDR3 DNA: TGCAGTGCTATGTTAGGCGAGACCCAGTACTTC
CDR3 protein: CSAMLGETQYF

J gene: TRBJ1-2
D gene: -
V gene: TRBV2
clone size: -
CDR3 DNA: TGTGCCAGCAGCCAGGGGATGGTTGAATATGGCTACACCTTC
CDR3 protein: CASSQGMVEYGYTF

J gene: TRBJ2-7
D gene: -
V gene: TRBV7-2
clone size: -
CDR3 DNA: TGTGCCAGCAGCTTAGACCCGGGGTACGAGCAGTACTTC
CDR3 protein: CASSLDPGYEQYF

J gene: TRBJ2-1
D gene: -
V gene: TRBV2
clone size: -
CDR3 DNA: TGTGCCAGCAGCGATGGCGGGACAACTAACAATGAGCAGTTCTTC
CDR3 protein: CASSDGGTTNNEQFF

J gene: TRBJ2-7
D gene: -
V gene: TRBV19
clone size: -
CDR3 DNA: TGTGCCAGTAGCCTACGGGGGTTCGAGCAGTACTTC
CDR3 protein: CASSLRGFEQYF

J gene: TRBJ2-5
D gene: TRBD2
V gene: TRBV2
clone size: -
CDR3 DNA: TGTGCCAGCAGCGCACCCGGGACTAGTGGGGAGACCCAGTACTTC
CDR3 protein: CASSAPGTSGETQYF

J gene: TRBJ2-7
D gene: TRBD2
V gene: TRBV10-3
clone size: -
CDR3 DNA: TGTGCCATCAGTGGAACTAGCGGGAGTGTCTACGAGCAGTACTTC
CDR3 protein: CAISGTSGSVYEQYF

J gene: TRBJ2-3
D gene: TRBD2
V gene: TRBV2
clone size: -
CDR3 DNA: TGTGCCAGCGGGGCCCCGGGGGGGAGGGCCCAACCAGATACGCAGTATTTT
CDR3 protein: CASGAPGGRAQPDTQYF

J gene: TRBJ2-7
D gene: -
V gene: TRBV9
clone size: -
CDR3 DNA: TGTGCCAGCAGTGTTACAGGGAATTACGAGCAGTACTTC
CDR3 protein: CASSVTGNYEQYF

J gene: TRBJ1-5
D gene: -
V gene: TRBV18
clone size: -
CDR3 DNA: TGTGCCAGCACGCACGAGAAGGCGAATCAGCCCCAGCATTTT
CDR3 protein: CASTHEKANQPQHF

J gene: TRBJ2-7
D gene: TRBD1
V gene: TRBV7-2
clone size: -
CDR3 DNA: TGTGCCAGCAGCTTAGCGGGACAGTCGCGAGAGCAGTACTTC
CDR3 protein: CASSLAGQSREQYF

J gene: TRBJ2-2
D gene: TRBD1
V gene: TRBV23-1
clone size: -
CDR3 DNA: TGCGCCAGCAGTCAAACCCCCCGAGACAGGGTTTCAGGTACCGGGGAGCTGTTTTTT
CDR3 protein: CASSQTPRDRVSGTGELFF

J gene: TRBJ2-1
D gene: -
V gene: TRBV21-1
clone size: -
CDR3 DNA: TGTGCCAGCAGCAAAGGTAGCGTTAGCTCCTACAATGAGCAGTTCTTC
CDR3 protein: CASSKGSVSSYNEQFF

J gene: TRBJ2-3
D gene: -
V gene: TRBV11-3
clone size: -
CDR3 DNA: TGTGCCAGCAGCTTAGGGGCCGGCGGGAGACAGGAGGATACGCAGTATTTT
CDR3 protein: CASSLGAGGRQEDTQYF

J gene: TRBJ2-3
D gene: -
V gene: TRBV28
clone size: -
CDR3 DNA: TGTGCCAGCAGTTTATCTCCCCTTCTGGTTAGCACAGATACGCAGTATTTT
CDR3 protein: CASSLSPLLVSTDTQYF

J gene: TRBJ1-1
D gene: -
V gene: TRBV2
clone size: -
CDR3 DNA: TGTGCCAGCAGCAGGGCCCGCCGAACTGAAGCTTTCTTT
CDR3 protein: CASSRARRTEAFF

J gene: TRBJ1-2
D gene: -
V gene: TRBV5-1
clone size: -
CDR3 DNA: TGCGCCAGCAGCTTGCCAGCGCCAGGTGAAACCACCTTC
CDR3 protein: CASSLPAPGETTF

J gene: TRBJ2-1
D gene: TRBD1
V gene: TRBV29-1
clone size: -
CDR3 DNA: TGCAGCGTTGAAGCGGTGGGGACAGGCTCCTACAATGAGCAGTTCTTC
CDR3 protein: CSVEAVGTGSYNEQFF

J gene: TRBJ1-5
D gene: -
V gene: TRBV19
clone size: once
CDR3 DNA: TGTGCCAGTAGTCTCTCCTGGGGGAGCAATCAGCCCCAGCATTTT
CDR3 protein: CASSLSWGSNQPQHF

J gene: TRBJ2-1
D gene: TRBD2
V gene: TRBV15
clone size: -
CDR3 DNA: TGTGCCACCAGCAGAGGCCCGACTAGCGGCGATGAGCAGTTCTTC
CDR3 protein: CATSRGPTSGDEQFF

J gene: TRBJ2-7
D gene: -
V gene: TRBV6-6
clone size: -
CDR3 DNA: TGTGCCAGCACCAACTCCCCAGGGTACTACGAGCAGTACTTC
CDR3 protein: CASTNSPGYYEQYF

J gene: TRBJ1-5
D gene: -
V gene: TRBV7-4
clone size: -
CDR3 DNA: TGTGCCAGCAGCATCACGCCGGCCCGCCTTCCTAATCAGCCCCAGCATTTT
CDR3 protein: CASSITPARLPNQPQHF

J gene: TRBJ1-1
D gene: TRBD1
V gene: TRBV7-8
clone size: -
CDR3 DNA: TGTGCCAGCAGCTCTCCGACAGGGGGCGGATCGACTGAAGCTTTCTTT
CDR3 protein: CASSSPTGGGSTEAFF

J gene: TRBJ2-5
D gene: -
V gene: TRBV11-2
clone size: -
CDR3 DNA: TGTGCCAGCAGCTTAAGGGCTGGGGGGACCCAGTACTTC
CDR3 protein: CASSLRAGGTQYF

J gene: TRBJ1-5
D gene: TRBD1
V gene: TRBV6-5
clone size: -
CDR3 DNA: TGTGCCAGCAGTTACCGCACAGGGGTGGGGCAGCCCCAGCATTTT
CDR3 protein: CASSYRTGVGQPQHF

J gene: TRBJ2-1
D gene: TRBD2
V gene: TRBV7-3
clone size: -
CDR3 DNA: TGTGCCAGCAGCTTAGGGACTAGCGGGAGGGCCTACAATGAGCAGTTCTTC
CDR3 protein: CASSLGTSGRAYNEQFF

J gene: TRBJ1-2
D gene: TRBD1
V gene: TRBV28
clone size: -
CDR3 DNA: TGTGCCAGCAGTCCCACAGGGGGCCCTGAGGGCTACACCTTC
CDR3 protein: CASSPTGGPEGYTF

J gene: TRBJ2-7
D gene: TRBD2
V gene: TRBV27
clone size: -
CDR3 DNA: TGTGCCAGCAAGGCTAGCGGGACCCTCGACGAGCAGTACTTC
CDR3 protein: CASKASGTLDEQYF

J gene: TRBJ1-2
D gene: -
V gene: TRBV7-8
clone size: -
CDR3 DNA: TGTGCCAGCAGCCCCCAGGACAGCTATGGCTACACCTTC
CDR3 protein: CASSPQDSYGYTF

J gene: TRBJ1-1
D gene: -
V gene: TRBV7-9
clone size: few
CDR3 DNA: TGTGCCAGCAGCTTGGGCGGATTGAACACTGAAGCTTTCTTT
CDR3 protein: CASSLGGLNTEAFF

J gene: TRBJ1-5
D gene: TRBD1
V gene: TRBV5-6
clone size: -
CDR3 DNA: TGTGCCAGCAGCAGGACAGGCCAATATAGCAATCAGCCCCAGCATTTT
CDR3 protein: CASSRTGQYSNQPQHF

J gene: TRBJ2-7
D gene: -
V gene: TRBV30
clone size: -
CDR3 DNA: TGTGCCTGGAGTGGGGGCAGCCAGCAGTACTTC
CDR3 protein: CAWSGGSQQYF

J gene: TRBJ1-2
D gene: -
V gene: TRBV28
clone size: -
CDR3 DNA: TGTGCCAGCGGGGGGGTATGGTACTATGGCTACACCTTC
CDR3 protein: CASGGVWYYGYTF

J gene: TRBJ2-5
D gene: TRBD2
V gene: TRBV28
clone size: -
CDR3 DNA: TGTGCCAGCAGTCCGACTAGCGGGGAAGAGACCCAGTACTTC
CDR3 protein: CASSPTSGEETQYF

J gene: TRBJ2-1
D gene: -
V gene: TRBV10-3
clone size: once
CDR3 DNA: TGTGCCATCAGTGTTGGACAGTCAAGTTACAATGAGCAGTTCTTC
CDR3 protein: CAISVGQSSYNEQFF

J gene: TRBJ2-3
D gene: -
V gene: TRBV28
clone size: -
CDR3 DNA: TGTGCCAGCAGTTTTAACAGGGCCACAGATACGCAGTATTTT
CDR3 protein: CASSFNRATDTQYF

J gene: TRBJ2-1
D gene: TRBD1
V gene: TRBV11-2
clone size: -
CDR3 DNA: TGTGCCAGCAGCTCAAGGGGGCGCATGTACAATGAGCAGTTCTTC
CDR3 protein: CASSSRGRMYNEQFF

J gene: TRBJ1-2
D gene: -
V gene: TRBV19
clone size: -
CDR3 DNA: TGTGCCAGTATGGAACCTGACAGGTCCTATGGCTACACCTTC
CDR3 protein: CASMEPDRSYGYTF

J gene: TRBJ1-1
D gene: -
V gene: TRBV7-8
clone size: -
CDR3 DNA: TGTGCCAGCAGTCGTTTTGGGAACACTGAAGCTTTCTTT
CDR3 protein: CASSRFGNTEAFF

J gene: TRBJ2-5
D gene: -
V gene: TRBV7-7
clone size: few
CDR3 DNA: TGTGCTAGCAGCCTACCTTTTCCTCCCGAGACCCAGTACTTC
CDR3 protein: CASSLPFPPETQYF

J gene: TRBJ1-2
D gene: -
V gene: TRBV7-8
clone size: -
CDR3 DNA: TGTGCCAGCAGCCACTGGGACGGATATGGCTACACCTTC
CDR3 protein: CASSHWDGYGYTF

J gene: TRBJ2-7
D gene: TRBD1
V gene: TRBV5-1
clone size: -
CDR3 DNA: TGCGCCAGCAGCTTGCCAGACAGGGCCAACGAGCAGTACTTC
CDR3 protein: CASSLPDRANEQYF

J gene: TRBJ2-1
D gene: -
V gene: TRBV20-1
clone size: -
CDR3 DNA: TGCAGTGCTCACGTCAATGAGCAGTTCTTC
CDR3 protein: CSAHVNEQFF

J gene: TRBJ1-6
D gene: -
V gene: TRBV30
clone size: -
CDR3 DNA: TGTGCCTGGAGTGTGGGCAGCGGACCCCTCCACTTT
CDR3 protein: CAWSVGSGPLHF

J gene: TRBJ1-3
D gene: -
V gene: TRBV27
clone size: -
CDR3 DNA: TGTGCCAGCAGGCAGGGCGCTAGCTCTGGAAACACCATATATTTT
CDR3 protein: CASRQGASSGNTIYF

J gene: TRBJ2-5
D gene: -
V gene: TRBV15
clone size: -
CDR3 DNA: TGTGCCACCAGCAGACAGTACCAAGAGACCCAGTACTTC
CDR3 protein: CATSRQYQETQYF

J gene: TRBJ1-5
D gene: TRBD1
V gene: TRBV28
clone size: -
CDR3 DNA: TGTGCCAGCAGGACCGGGACAGGGAATCAGCCCCAGCATTTT
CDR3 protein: CASRTGTGNQPQHF

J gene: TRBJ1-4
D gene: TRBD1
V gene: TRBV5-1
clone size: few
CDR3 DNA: TGCGCCAGCAGCTTGGGACAGGGAGTGACTAATGAAAAACTGTTTTTT
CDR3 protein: CASSLGQGVTNEKLFF

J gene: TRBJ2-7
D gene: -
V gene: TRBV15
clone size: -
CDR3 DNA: TGTGCCACCAGCAGAGGCGGGTCAGGGCCCAACTACGAGCAGTACTTC
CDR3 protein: CATSRGGSGPNYEQYF

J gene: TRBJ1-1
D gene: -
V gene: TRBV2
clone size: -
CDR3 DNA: TGTGCCAGCAGTGGTTGGGAGATGAACACTGAAGCTTTCTTT
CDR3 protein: CASSGWEMNTEAFF

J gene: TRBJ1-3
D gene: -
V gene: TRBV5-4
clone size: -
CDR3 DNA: TGTGCCAGCAGCTTGGAGACCGGGAACACCATATATTTT
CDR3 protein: CASSLETGNTIYF

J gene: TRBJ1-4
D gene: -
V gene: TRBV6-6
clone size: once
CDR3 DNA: TGTGCCAGCAGGGGGACATCAACTAATGAAAAACTGTTTTTT
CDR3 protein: CASRGTSTNEKLFF

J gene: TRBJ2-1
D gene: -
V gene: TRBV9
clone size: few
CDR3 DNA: TGTGCCAGCAGCGTAGATATGGGTGAGCAGTTCTTC
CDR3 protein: CASSVDMGEQFF

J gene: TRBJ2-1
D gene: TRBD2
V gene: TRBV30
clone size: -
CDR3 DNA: TGTGCCTGGAGTGCGGGACTAGCGGGAGACAATGAGCAGTTCTTC
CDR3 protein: CAWSAGLAGDNEQFF

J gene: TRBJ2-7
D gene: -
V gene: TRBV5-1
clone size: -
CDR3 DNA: TGCGCCAGCAGCTTGGCGCAGGGCTACGAGCAGTACTTC
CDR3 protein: CASSLAQGYEQYF

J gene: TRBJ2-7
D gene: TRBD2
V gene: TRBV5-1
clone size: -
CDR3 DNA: TGCGCCAGCGGCCCACTGCCGGGAGGGCCTAATGAGCAGTACTTC
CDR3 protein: CASGPLPGGPNEQYF

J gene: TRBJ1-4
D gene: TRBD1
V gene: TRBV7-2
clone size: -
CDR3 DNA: TGTGCCAGCTCAGACAGGGGGAGTGAAAAACTGTTTTTT
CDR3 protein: CASSDRGSEKLFF